A selection of T cell receptor beta chains follows, all from one sample in a study of brain T cells in children with intractable seizures. TCRdb keeps only in-frame clones here, not all; method: immunoSEQ multiplex PCR. The table records 340,000 or so clones, over 90% of them present only once. The sample was peripheral blood, taken less than 6 months after surgery. Source of these receptors: a boy under three years old with tuberous sclerosis and intractable seizures. Each CDR3 is given with its conserved first and last residue. A D gene is named only where the DNA matches it firmly. The listing skips clone size in some rows; elsewhere it reads once, few, many or a size class.

J: TRBJ2-6
D: -
V: TRBV24-1
size: -
DNA: TGTGCCACCAGTGATACCGCTGGGGGGACAGGGGCCAACGTCCTGACTTTC
CDR3: CATSDTAGGTGANVLTF

J: TRBJ2-7
D: -
V: TRBV3-1/TRBV3-2
size: -
DNA: TGTGCCAGCAGCCAAGCAGACGAAACCGGCTCGATATCCTACGAGCAGTACTTC
CDR3: CASSQADETGSISYEQYF

J: TRBJ1-4
D: -
V: TRBV19
size: -
DNA: TGTGCCAGCGCGACAGGCCCCGGACATGAAAAACTGTTTTTT
CDR3: CASATGPGHEKLFF

J: TRBJ2-4
D: -
V: TRBV5-8
size: -
DNA: TGTGCCAGCAGCTTACGAGGGCGGGAAAACATTCAGTACTTC
CDR3: CASSLRGRENIQYF

J: TRBJ2-5
D: -
V: TRBV2
size: -
DNA: TGTGCCAGCACCCTTGGACGGAGAAAAGAGACCCAGTACTTC
CDR3: CASTLGRRKETQYF

J: TRBJ1-5
D: TRBD1
V: TRBV3-1/TRBV3-2
size: few
DNA: TGTGCCAGCAGCCAAGAGAGGAGGACAGGGGGGAATCAGCCCCAGCATTTT
CDR3: CASSQERRTGGNQPQHF

J: TRBJ2-5
D: TRBD2
V: TRBV3-1/TRBV3-2
size: -
DNA: TGTGCCAGCAGCCAAGGCCGACTAGCGGAAGAGACCCAGTACTTC
CDR3: CASSQGRLAEETQYF

J: TRBJ1-1
D: -
V: TRBV25-1
size: -
DNA: TGTGCCAGCAGTGAATATAGGGGCCCGGGGGACACTGAAGCTTTCTTT
CDR3: CASSEYRGPGDTEAFF

J: TRBJ2-5
D: TRBD1
V: TRBV11-2
size: -
DNA: TGTGCCAGCAGCTTGGCCGGGACAGGGGTACCCCAAGAGACCCAGTACTTC
CDR3: CASSLAGTGVPQETQYF

J: TRBJ2-1
D: -
V: TRBV9
size: -
DNA: TGTTCTGTCGGCGGGGTGGGGGGTTTCCCCAATGAGCAGTTCTTC
CDR3: CSVGGVGGFPNEQFF

J: TRBJ1-3
D: TRBD1
V: TRBV9
size: -
DNA: TGTGCCAGCAGCGTAGACAGGGGCGCTGGAAACACCATATATTTT
CDR3: CASSVDRGAGNTIYF

J: TRBJ1-2
D: -
V: TRBV5-1
size: -
DNA: TGCGCCAGCAGCTTTGTGGGGGTGTATGGCTACACCTTC
CDR3: CASSFVGVYGYTF

J: TRBJ2-3
D: TRBD2
V: TRBV27
size: -
DNA: TGTGCCAGCGAGCCACTAGCGGGGGGAACAGATACGCAGTATTTT
CDR3: CASEPLAGGTDTQYF

J: TRBJ2-5
D: TRBD2
V: TRBV3-1/TRBV3-2
size: -
DNA: TGTGCCAGCAGCCAAGTTTCTGTGACTAGCGGGGTTTTCCAAGAGACCCAGTACTTC
CDR3: CASSQVSVTSGVFQETQYF

J: TRBJ2-1
D: TRBD2
V: TRBV9
size: -
DNA: TGTGCCAGCAGCGATTCCGGGACTAGTCGTAATGAGCAGTTCTTC
CDR3: CASSDSGTSRNEQFF

J: TRBJ2-5
D: -
V: TRBV3-1/TRBV3-2
size: -
DNA: TGTGCCAGCAGCCAAGATCATCGCAGCGGAGGGGAGACCCAGTACTTC
CDR3: CASSQDHRSGGETQYF

J: TRBJ2-2
D: TRBD1
V: TRBV2
size: -
DNA: TGTGCCAGCAGAGACCAGACAGGGGGCGCGAACACCGGGGAGCTGTTTTTT
CDR3: CASRDQTGGANTGELFF

J: TRBJ2-4
D: TRBD2
V: TRBV7-6
size: once
DNA: TGTGCCAGCAGCTCTCATCAACTAGCGGGGGGGCCATTTCCAAAAAACATTCAGTACTTC
CDR3: CASSSHQLAGGPFPKNIQYF

J: TRBJ2-7
D: -
V: TRBV13
size: -
DNA: TGTGCCAGCAGCCCGGGACGCGGATCCTACGAGCAGTACTTC
CDR3: CASSPGRGSYEQYF

J: TRBJ1-2
D: TRBD1
V: TRBV6-5
size: -
DNA: TGTGCCACCCGGGACAGTAGTAACTATGGCTACACCTTC
CDR3: CATRDSSNYGYTF

J: TRBJ2-2
D: -
V: TRBV4-1
size: -
DNA: TGCGCCAGCAGCCCCTACTCGGGCGCAAACACCGGGGAGCTGTTTTTT
CDR3: CASSPYSGANTGELFF

J: TRBJ1-4
D: -
V: TRBV2
size: -
DNA: TGTGCCAGCAGTGAACTGGGGGGAAGTCGTGAAAAACTGTTTTTT
CDR3: CASSELGGSREKLFF

J: TRBJ2-3
D: -
V: TRBV4-1
size: -
DNA: TGCGCCAGCAGCCAAATAGCGGATACGCAGTATTTT
CDR3: CASSQIADTQYF

J: TRBJ1-2
D: -
V: TRBV12-3/TRBV12-4
size: -
DNA: TGTGCCAGCAGTTTATGGTTAGTTAATGGCTACACCTTC
CDR3: CASSLWLVNGYTF

J: TRBJ1-6
D: -
V: TRBV5-1
size: -
DNA: TGCGCCAGCAGCTTGGGTCTCAGGGACTCACCCCTCCACTTT
CDR3: CASSLGLRDSPLHF

J: TRBJ1-1
D: TRBD1
V: TRBV4-2
size: -
DNA: TGTGCCAGCAGCCTCCGGCAGGGGGAAGGCACTGAAGCTTTCTTT
CDR3: CASSLRQGEGTEAFF

J: TRBJ2-1
D: -
V: TRBV29-1
size: -
DNA: TGCAGCGTTGAAGCTGTCTCAGGCTTTCCCTCCTACAATGAGCAGTTCTTC
CDR3: CSVEAVSGFPSYNEQFF

J: TRBJ2-1
D: -
V: TRBV29-1
size: -
DNA: TGCAGCGTTCGATACCAATCCCTAGGTCACTACAATGAGCAGTTCTTC
CDR3: CSVRYQSLGHYNEQFF

J: TRBJ2-7
D: -
V: TRBV3-1/TRBV3-2
size: -
DNA: TGTGCCAGCAGCCAAAGGTACTCCGGGATAACCTCGGCCTACGAGCAGTACTTC
CDR3: CASSQRYSGITSAYEQYF

J: TRBJ2-3
D: -
V: TRBV10-2
size: -
DNA: TGCGCCAGCAGCCGCGGCACAGATACGCAGTATTTT
CDR3: CASSRGTDTQYF

J: TRBJ2-1
D: TRBD1
V: TRBV7-6
size: -
DNA: TGTGCCAGCAGCTTAGCCGTTCGGGACAGCACCTACAATGAGCAGTTCTTC
CDR3: CASSLAVRDSTYNEQFF

J: TRBJ2-4
D: -
V: TRBV3-1/TRBV3-2
size: -
DNA: TGTGCCAGCAGCCAAGATAATCGCCCAGAAACCATTCAGTACTTC
CDR3: CASSQDNRPETIQYF

J: TRBJ2-1
D: -
V: TRBV10-2
size: -
DNA: TGCGCCAGCAGAACGGACACCTACAATGAGCAGTTCTTC
CDR3: CASRTDTYNEQFF

J: TRBJ2-1
D: -
V: TRBV6-1
size: -
DNA: TGTGCCAGCAGTGAAACCTCAATGACGTGGGTCAACAATGAGCAGTTCTTC
CDR3: CASSETSMTWVNNEQFF

J: TRBJ2-1
D: -
V: TRBV7-9
size: -
DNA: TGTGCCAGCAGCCGGAGGGACAATACCTACAATGAGCAGTTCTTC
CDR3: CASSRRDNTYNEQFF

J: TRBJ1-5
D: -
V: TRBV10-1
size: -
DNA: TGCGCCAGCAGTCTGGGGGATTGGCAGCCCCAGCATTTT
CDR3: CASSLGDWQPQHF

J: TRBJ2-6
D: -
V: TRBV19
size: -
DNA: TGTGCCACTCGAGGGACCGGGGCCAACGTCCTGACTTTC
CDR3: CATRGTGANVLTF

J: TRBJ1-5
D: -
V: TRBV5-4
size: -
DNA: TGTGCCAGCAGCTTGGGTGGGGCTAGGCAGCCCCAGCATTTT
CDR3: CASSLGGARQPQHF

J: TRBJ2-5
D: TRBD2
V: TRBV2
size: once
DNA: TGTGCCAGCAGTCACCGGACTAGCGGGGGGGTCTTCGAGGGGTACTTC
CDR3: CASSHRTSGGVFEGYF